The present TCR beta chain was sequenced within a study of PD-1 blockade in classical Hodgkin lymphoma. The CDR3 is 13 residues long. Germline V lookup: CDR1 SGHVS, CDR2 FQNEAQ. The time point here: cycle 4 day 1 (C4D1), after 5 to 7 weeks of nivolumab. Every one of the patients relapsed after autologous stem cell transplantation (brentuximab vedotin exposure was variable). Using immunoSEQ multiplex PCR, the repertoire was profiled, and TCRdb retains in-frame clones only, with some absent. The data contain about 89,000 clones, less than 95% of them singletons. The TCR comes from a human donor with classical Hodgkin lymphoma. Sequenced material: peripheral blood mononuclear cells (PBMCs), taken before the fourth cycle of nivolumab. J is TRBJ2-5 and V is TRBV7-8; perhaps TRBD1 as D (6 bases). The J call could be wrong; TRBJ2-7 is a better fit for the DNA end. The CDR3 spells CASSRGQGYEQYF. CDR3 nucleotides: TGTGCCAGCAGCCGAGGCCAGGGGTACGAGCAGTACTTC.